This TCR beta chain derives from a study of vaccination and CD4 T cells after COVID-19. Turning to the study itself: Researchers treated cells with overlapping spike peptides taken from SARS-CoV-2, HCoV-NL63, HCoV-OC43 and HCoV-229E. Control cultures used a CEFX viral epitope pool, an HIV-1 Nef peptide pool, or no peptide.

The Oncomine TCR Beta short-read assay sequenced DNA from cultured CD4+ T cells. Genomic DNA was drawn out of CD4+ T cells grown in culture. TCRdb redid the calling of the PCR reads with MiXCR, one entry per CDR3 protein. Of some 6,800 distinct CDR3 sequences detected, about two thirds appear once; the ten largest clones hold more than 14%. Stated treatment: approximately 10-day PBMC culture with coronavirus spike peptide pools or control peptides (ViraFEST assay). Wells that each held 1.5 million to 2 million PBMCs were cultured with 8.5 to 10 IU/ml IL-2 and 10 ug/ml peptide pools. Notes on this clonotype: Its antigen remains unidentified.

Source material: CD4+ T cells from blood, cultured in vitro. The source is a human donor who had recovered from COVID-19.

The CDR3 sequence: CASSSRTSESPYEQFF. The CDR3 DNA reads as TGTGCCAGCAGCTCACGGACTAGCGAGTCCCCCTATGAGCAGTTCTTC. The chain links TRBV6-1 to TRBJ2-1, with TRBD2 matching over 9 bases. The length of the CDR3 is 16 residues. The J segment lost 8 bases and the V segment lost 6 bases, leaving 14 bases of the junction unmatched. CDR1 and CDR2 (germline): MNHNS, SASEGT.